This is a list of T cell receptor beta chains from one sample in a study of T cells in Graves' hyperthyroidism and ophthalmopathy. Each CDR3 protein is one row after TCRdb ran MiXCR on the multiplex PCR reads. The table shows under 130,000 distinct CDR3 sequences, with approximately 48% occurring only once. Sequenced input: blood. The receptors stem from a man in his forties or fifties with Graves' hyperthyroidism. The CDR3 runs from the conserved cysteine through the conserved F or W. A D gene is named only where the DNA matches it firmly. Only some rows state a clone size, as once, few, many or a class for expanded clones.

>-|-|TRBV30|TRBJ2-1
CAWGQVRGAEQFF
TGTGCCTGGGGGCAGGTGAGGGGAGCTGAGCAGTTCTTC
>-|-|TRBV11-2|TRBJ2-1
CASSPSGTSYNEQFF
TGTGCCAGCAGCCCCAGTGGGACCTCCTACAATGAGCAGTTCTTC
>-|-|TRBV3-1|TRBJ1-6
CASSHLSNNSPLHF
TGTGCCAGCAGCCATCTATCGAATAATTCACCCCTCCACTTT
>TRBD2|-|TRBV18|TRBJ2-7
CASSPGLARDEQYF
TGTGCCAGCTCACCGGGACTAGCGCGGGATGAGCAGTACTTC
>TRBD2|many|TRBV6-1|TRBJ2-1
CASIPSGSYNEQFF
TGTGCCAGCATTCCTAGCGGGTCCTACAATGAGCAGTTCTTC
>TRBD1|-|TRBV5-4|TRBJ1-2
CASTQTGQEIYGYTF
TGTGCCAGCACCCAAACGGGACAGGAAATCTATGGCTACACCTTC
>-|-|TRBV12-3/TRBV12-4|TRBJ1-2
CASVRGRGLYGYTF
TGTGCCAGCGTAAGAGGACGGGGACTATATGGCTACACCTTC
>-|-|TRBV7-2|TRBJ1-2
CASSLRNSYGYTF
TGTGCCAGCAGCTTAAGGAACAGTTATGGCTACACCTTC
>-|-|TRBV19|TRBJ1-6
CASSIAGTLHF
TGTGCCAGTAGTATAGCGGGGACACTCCACTTT
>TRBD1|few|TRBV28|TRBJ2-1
CASSPGRTGGNEQFF
TGTGCCAGCAGTCCCGGCAGGACAGGGGGAAATGAGCAGTTCTTC
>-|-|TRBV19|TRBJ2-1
CASSPLGQGPYNEQFF
TGTGCCAGTAGCCCCTTAGGGCAGGGACCCTACAATGAGCAGTTCTTC
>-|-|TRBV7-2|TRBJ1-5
CAKQPGLSNQPQHF
TGTGCTAAGCAGCCAGGGTTGAGCAATCAGCCCCAGCATTTT
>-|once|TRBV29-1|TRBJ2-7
CSVAGGWNSYEQYF
TGCAGCGTTGCTGGCGGGTGGAACTCCTACGAGCAGTACTTC
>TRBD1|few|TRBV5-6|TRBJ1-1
CASSRGPGQGITNTEAFF
TGTGCCAGCAGCCGGGGGCCGGGACAGGGGATTACCAACACTGAAGCTTTCTTT
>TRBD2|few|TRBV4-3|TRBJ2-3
CASSQDNSGGVGDTQYF
TGCGCCAGCAGCCAAGATAACAGCGGGGGGGTGGGAGATACGCAGTATTTT
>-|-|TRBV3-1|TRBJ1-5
CASSQAGNQPQHF
TGTGCCAGCAGCCAAGCGGGGAATCAGCCCCAGCATTTT
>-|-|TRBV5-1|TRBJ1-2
CASSLAVGRDQGYTF
TGCGCCAGCAGCTTGGCGGTCGGGAGGGACCAGGGCTACACCTTC
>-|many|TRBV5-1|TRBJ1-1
CASSPTWVNTEAFF
TGCGCCAGCAGCCCGACATGGGTGAACACTGAAGCTTTCTTT
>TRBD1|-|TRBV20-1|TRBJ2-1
CSARGTGYNEQFF
TGCAGTGCTAGGGGGACAGGGTACAATGAGCAGTTCTTC
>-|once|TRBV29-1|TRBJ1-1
CGVEGSTEAFF
TGCGGCGTCGAAGGTTCCACTGAGGCTTTCTTT
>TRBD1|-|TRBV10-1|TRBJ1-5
CASSGTGGGCPQHF
TGCGCCAGCAGTGGGACAGGGGGTGGGTGTCCCCAGCATTTT
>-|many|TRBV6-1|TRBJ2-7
CASSVPDGTYEQYF
TGTGCCAGCAGTGTACCGGACGGTACCTACGAGCAGTACTTC
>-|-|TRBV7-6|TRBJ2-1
CASSLAGGPNEQFF
TGTGCCAGCAGCTTAGCGGGGGGGCCTAATGAGCAGTTCTTC
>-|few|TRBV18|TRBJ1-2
CASSPNDGRYGYTF
TGTGCCAGCTCCCCGAACGATGGGAGGTACGGCTACACCTTC
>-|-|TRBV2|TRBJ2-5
CASGGYQETQYF
TGTGCCAGCGGGGGGTACCAAGAGACCCAGTACTTC
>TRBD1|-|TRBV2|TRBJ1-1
CASRTDRENTEAFF
TGTGCCAGCAGGACGGACAGGGAGAACACTGAAGCTTTCTTT
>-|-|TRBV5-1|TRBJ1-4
CASMDEGEREKLFF
TGCGCCAGCATGGACGAGGGGGAGAGAGAAAAACTGTTTTTT
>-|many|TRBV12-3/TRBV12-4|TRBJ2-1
CASSLEGHEQFF
TGTGCCAGCAGTTTAGAGGGGCATGAGCAGTTCTTC
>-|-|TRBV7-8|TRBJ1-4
CASSLEAGLAGNEKLFF
TGTGCCAGCAGCTTAGAGGCAGGCCTTGCGGGTAATGAAAAACTGTTTTTC
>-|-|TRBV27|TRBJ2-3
CASYLLSSTDTQYF
TGTGCCTCCTATTTGTTGTCTAGCACAGATACGCAGTATTTT
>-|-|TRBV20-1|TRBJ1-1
CSARGVAFF
TGCAGTGCTAGGGGGGTTGCTTTCTTT
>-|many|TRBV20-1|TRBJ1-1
CSATGRGRSEAFF
TGCAGTGCCACCGGACGGGGGAGGTCTGAAGCTTTCTTT
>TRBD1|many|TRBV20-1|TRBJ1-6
CSARSSGQGISNSPLHF
TGCAGTGCTAGAAGCTCGGGACAGGGTATTAGTAATTCACCCCTCCACTTT
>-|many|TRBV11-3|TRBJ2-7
CASSITTVGEQYF
TGTGCCAGCAGCATAACGACAGTCGGCGAGCAGTACTTC
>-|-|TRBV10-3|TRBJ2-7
CAISGGRRIYEQYF
TGTGCCATCAGTGGAGGCAGGCGGATCTACGAGCAGTACTTC
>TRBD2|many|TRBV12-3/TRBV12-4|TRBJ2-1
CASSFAGGNEQFF
TGTGCCAGCAGTTTCGCGGGAGGCAATGAGCAGTTCTTC
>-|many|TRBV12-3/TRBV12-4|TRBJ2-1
CASTHSSPGASYNEQFF
TGTGCCAGCACTCATAGCTCCCCGGGGGCGTCCTACAATGAGCAGTTCTTC
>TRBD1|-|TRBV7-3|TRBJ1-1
CASSPGQGLDTEAFF
TGTGCCAGCAGCCCAGGACAGGGCCTTGACACTGAAGCTTTCTTT
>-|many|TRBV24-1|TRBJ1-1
CATSELRAGAFF
TGTGCCACCAGTGAGCTTAGGGCGGGAGCTTTCTTT
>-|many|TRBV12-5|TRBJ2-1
CASDIEGHEQFF
TGTGCTAGTGACATCGAGGGGCATGAGCAGTTCTTC
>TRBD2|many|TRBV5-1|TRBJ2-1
CASSAPGTSVYNEQFF
TGCGCCAGCAGCGCCCCCGGGACTAGCGTGTACAATGAGCAGTTCTTC
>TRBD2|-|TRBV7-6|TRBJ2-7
CASSLGGGSGSEQYF
TGTGCCAGCAGCTTAGGGGGGGGTAGCGGGAGCGAGCAGTACTTC
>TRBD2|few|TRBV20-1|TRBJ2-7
CSAGGDYSGGNSYEQYF
TGCAGTGCTGGGGGGGACTACAGCGGGGGGAACTCCTACGAGCAGTACTTC
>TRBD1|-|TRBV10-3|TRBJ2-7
CAINRHGTGVSGWNSYEQYF
TGTGCCATCAACCGTCACGGGACAGGGGTTAGCGGGTGGAACTCCTACGAGCAGTACTTC
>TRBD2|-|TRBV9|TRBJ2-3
CASSVAGTSGDTQYF
TGTGCCAGCAGCGTAGCGGGGACTAGCGGAGATACGCAGTATTTT